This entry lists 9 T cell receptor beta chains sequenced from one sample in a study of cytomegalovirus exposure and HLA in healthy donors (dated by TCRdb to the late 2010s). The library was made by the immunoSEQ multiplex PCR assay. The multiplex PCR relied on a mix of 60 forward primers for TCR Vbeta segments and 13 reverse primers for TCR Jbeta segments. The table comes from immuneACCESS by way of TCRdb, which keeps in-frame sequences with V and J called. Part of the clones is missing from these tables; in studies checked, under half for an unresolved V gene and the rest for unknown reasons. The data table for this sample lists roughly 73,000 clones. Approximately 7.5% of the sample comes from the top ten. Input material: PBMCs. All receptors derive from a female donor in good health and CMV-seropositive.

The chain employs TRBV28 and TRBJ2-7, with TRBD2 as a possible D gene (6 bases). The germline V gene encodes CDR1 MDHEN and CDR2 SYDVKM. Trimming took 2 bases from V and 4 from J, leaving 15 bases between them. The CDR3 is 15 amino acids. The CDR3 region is CASSLPGLRIYEQYF. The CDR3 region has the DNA TGTGCCAGCAGTTTACCCGGACTACGTATTTACGAGCAGTACTTC.

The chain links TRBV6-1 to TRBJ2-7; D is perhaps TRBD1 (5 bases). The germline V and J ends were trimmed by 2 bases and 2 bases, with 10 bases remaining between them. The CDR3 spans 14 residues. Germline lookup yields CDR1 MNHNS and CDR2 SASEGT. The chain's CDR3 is CASSETGPTYEQYF. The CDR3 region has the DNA TGTGCCAGCAGTGAAACAGGACCAACCTACGAGCAGTACTTC.

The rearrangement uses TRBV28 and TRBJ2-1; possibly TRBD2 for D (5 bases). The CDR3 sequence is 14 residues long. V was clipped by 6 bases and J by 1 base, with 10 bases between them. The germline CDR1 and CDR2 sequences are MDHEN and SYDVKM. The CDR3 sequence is CASSRTASYNEQFF. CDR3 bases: TGTGCCAGCAGCAGGACTGCGTCCTACAATGAGCAGTTCTTC.

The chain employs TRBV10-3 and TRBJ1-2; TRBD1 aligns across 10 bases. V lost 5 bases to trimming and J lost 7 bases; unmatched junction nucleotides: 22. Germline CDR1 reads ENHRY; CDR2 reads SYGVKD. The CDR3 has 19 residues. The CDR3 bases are TGTGCCATCAGTCTCCAACCGGGACAGGGGTTCAACCTGCGGAGTGGCTACACCTTC. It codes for CAISLQPGQGFNLRSGYTF.

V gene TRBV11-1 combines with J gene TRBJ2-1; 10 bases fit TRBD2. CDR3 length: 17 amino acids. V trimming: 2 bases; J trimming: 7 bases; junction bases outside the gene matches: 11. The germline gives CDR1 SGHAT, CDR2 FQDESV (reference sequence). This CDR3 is CASSLWTSGPYPNEQFF. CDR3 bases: TGTGCCAGCAGCTTATGGACTAGCGGACCTTATCCGAATGAGCAGTTCTTC.

DNA for the CDR3: TGTGCCAGCAGCTCCCAAACAGGGGGAGGGGCTTATGGCTACACCTTC. Amino acid sequence: CASSSQTGGGAYGYTF. The rearrangement joins TRBV7-2 to TRBJ1-2; 8 positions match TRBD1. V gave up 4 bases and J gave up 5 bases; unmatched junction bases: 12. This CDR3 region has 16 residues. CDR1 and CDR2 (germline): SGHTA, FQGNSA.

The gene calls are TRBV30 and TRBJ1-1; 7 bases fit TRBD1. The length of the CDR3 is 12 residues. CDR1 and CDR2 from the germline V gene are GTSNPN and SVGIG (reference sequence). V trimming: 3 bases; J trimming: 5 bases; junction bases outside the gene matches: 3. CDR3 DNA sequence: TGTGCCTGGAGAGGCAGGGGGACTGAAGCTTTCTTT. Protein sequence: CAWRGRGTEAFF.

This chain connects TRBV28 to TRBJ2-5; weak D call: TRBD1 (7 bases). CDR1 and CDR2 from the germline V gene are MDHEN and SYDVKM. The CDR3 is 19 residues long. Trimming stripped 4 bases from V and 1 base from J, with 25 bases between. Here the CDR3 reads CASSSSPWRGRPSQETQYF. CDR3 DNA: TGTGCCAGCAGTTCCTCCCCATGGAGGGGGCGGCCCAGCCAAGAGACCCAGTACTTC.

The CDR3 DNA is TGCGCCAGCAGTGAGATAGGGACAGGTAAGGGAGCTTTCTTT. Its translation is CASSEIGTGKGAFF. The chain carries TRBV10-2 and TRBJ1-1; 8 bases fit TRBD1. The CDR3 sequence is 14 residues long. The germline V gene encodes CDR1 WSHSY and CDR2 SAAADI. Trimming at V came to 2 bases and at J to 10 bases, leaving 9 bases not matched to a gene.